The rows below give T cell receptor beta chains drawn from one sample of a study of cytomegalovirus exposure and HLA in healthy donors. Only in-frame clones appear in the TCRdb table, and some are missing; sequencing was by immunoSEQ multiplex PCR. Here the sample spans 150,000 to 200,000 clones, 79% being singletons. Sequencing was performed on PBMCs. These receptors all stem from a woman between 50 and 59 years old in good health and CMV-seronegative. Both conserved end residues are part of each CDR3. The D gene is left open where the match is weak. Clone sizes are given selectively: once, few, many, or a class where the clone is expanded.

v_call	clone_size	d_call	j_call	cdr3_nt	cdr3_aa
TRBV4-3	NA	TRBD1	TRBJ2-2	TGCGCCAGCAGCCAAGCCCGGACAGGGCCCGGGGAGCTGTTTTTT	CASSQARTGPGELFF
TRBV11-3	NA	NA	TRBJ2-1	TGTGCCAGCAGCCTAGGGGGAGGGCTATACAATGAGCAGTTCTTC	CASSLGGGLYNEQFF
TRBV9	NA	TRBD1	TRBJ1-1	TGTGCCAGCAGCCTACAGGGGAGCACTGAAGCTTTCTTT	CASSLQGSTEAFF
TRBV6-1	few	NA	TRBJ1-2	TGTGCCAGCAGTGAAAGTGTCACTAGCTACACCTTC	CASSESVTSYTF
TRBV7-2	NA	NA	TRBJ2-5	TGTGCCAGCAGCTTTAGCGGCCAAGAGACCCAGTACTTC	CASSFSGQETQYF
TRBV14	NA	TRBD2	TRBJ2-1	TGTGCCAGCAGTGTAACTAGCGGGATTCAAAGAAGCTCCTACAATGAGCAGTTCTTC	CASSVTSGIQRSSYNEQFF
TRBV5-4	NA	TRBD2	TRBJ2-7	TGTGCCAGCAGCCCTCGGGGGGGAGGACCCTACGAGCAGTACTTC	CASSPRGGGPYEQYF
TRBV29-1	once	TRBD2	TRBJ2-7	TGCAGCGTTGAAGGCGGCGGGGGGGGCCTCTACGAGCAGTACTTC	CSVEGGGGGLYEQYF
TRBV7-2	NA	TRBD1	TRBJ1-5	TGTGCCAGCAGCCCCGACAGGGTTCCCAATCAGCCCCAGCATTTT	CASSPDRVPNQPQHF
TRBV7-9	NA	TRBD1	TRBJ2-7	TGTGCCAGCAGCCAAGGGGGCCGGTACGAGCAGTACTTC	CASSQGGRYEQYF
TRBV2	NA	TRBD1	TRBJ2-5	TGTGCCAGCAAAACAGGGGGGATCCAAGAGACCCAGTACTTC	CASKTGGIQETQYF
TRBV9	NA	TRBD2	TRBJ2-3	TGTGCCAGCAGCGTAGAGGGGACTACATATACGCAGTATTTT	CASSVEGTTYTQYF
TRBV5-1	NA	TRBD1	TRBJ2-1	TGCGCCAGCACATTCGCGCCGGGACAGGCCTTAAATGAGCAGTTCTTC	CASTFAPGQALNEQFF
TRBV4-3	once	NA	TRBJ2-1	TGCGCCAGCAGCCAATGGCCCAACAATGAGCAGTTCTTC	CASSQWPNNEQFF
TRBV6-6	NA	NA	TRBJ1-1	TGTGCCAGCAGTTACTCAAGAGGCAGGGCGCACACTGAAGCTTTCTTT	CASSYSRGRAHTEAFF
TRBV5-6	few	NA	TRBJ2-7	TGTGCCAGCAGCTTGACCGGCAGGGGCTACGAGCAGTACTTC	CASSLTGRGYEQYF
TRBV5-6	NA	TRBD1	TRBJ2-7	TGTGCCAGCAGGACGGCAGGGGGACCCTACGAGCAGTACTTC	CASRTAGGPYEQYF
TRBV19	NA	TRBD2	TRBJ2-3	TGTGCCAGTAGTCCCGGGTTAGCGGGGGGAGATACGCAGTATTTT	CASSPGLAGGDTQYF
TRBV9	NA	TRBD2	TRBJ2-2	TGTGCCAGCAGCGGGACAGCGGGGGCAAACACCGGGGAGCTGTTTTTT	CASSGTAGANTGELFF
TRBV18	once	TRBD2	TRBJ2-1	TGTGCCAGCTCACCAACATTGGGACTAGATGGCAATGAGCAGTTCTTC	CASSPTLGLDGNEQFF
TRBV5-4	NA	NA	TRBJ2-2	TGTGCCAGCAGCCACGAGATACAGGGCACCGGGGAGCTGTTTTTT	CASSHEIQGTGELFF
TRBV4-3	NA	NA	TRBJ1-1	TGCGCCAGCAGCCAAGACGTACAGGCGCTGGTTGAAGCTTTCTTT	CASSQDVQALVEAFF
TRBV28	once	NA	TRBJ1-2	TGTGCCAGTACGGGACATGTAAGATATGGCTACACCTTC	CASTGHVRYGYTF
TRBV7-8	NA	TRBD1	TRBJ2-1	TGTGCCAGCAGCGCGACCGGGACAGGGGGAAGGGCTAGGTTCTTC	CASSATGTGGRARFF
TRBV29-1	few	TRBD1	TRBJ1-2	TGCAGCGTTGATGGGAACAGGGGAGACGGCTACACCTTC	CSVDGNRGDGYTF
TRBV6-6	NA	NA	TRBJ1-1	TGTGCCAGCAGTTGGTGGGGGGTGAACACTGAAGCTTTCTTT	CASSWWGVNTEAFF
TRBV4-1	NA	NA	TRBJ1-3	TGCGCCAGCAGCCAAGACAGTTCTTCCTCCATCTCTGGAAACACCATATATTTT	CASSQDSSSSISGNTIYF
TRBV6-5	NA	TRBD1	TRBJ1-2	TGTGCCAGCAGTCCCGGACAGGGGCCCTATGGCTACACCTTC	CASSPGQGPYGYTF
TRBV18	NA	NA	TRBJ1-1	TGTGCCAGCTCACCAATAGTAAGCCTTGGGCCTGAAGCTTTCTTT	CASSPIVSLGPEAFF
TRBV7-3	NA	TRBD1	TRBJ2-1	TGTGCCAGCAGCTTAAGGGGGACAGGGGGCGTTTACAATGAGCAGTTCTTC	CASSLRGTGGVYNEQFF
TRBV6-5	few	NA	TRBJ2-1	TGTGCCAGCAGTTCCGCCACCGGGACTGTGCACTTCTTC	CASSSATGTVHFF
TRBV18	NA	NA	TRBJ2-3	TGTGCCAGCTCTTCGTTGGCCAGCACAGATACGCAGTATTTT	CASSSLASTDTQYF
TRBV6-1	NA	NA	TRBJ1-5	TGTGCCAGCAGTGAACGAGGCAATCAGCCCCAGCATTTT	CASSERGNQPQHF
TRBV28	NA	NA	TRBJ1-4	TGTGCCAGCAGCGGGGGGGCCCACGTTGGTAATGAAAAACTGTTTTTT	CASSGGAHVGNEKLFF
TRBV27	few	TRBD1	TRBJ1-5	TGTGCCAGCAACCTCAGGGGGGGCAATCAGCCCCAGCATTTT	CASNLRGGNQPQHF
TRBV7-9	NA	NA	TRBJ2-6	TGTGCCAGCAGCCTTAGATCAGGGGCTGGGGCCAACGTCCTGACTTTC	CASSLRSGAGANVLTF
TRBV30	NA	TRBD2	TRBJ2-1	TGTGCCTGGAGTGAGGGACTAGCGGGAGGCAATGAGCAGTTCTTC	CAWSEGLAGGNEQFF
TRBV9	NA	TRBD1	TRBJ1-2	TGTGCCAGCAGCGCATGGACAGGGGGCAGCTATGGCTACACCTTC	CASSAWTGGSYGYTF
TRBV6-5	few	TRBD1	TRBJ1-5	TGTGCCAGCAGACAGACAGGGTATCAGCCCCAGCATTTT	CASRQTGYQPQHF
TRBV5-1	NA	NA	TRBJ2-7	TGCGCCAGCAGTTATGAGGCCTCCTACGAGCAGTACTTC	CASSYEASYEQYF
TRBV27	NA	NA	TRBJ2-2	TGTGCCAGCAGTTTACTTCGGGCAGGGAGGACCGGGGAGCTGTTTTTT	CASSLLRAGRTGELFF
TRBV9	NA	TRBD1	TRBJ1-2	TGTGCCAGCAGCGCCGGACAGGGGGTATTCGCTAACTATGGCTACACCTTC	CASSAGQGVFANYGYTF
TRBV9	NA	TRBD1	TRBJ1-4	TGTGCCAGCAGCGTAGAGGGGACAGGGGGCTCGACTAATGAAAAACTGTTTTTT	CASSVEGTGGSTNEKLFF
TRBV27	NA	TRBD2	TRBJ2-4	TGTGCCAGCAGTTATAGCGGGAGGGGAGCCAAAAACATTCAGTACTTC	CASSYSGRGAKNIQYF
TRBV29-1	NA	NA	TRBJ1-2	TGCAGCGTTGGGCGGGCGGGAGGGGACTATGGCTACACCTTC	CSVGRAGGDYGYTF
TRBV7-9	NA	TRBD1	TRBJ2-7	TGTGCCAGCAGCTTAGCGGAGACAGGGTCTCTGTACTTC	CASSLAETGSLYF
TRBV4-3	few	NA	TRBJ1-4	TGCGCCAGCAGCCAAGATCGTCTCTCCCGGGGTAATGAAAAACTGTTTTTT	CASSQDRLSRGNEKLFF
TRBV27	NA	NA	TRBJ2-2	TGTGCCAGCAGAAGGACAGTGAACACCGGGGAGCTGTTTTTT	CASRRTVNTGELFF
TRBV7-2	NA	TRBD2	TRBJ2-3	TGTGCCAGCAGCTCCCCCCCGACTAGCGGGAAGACAGATACGCAGTATTTT	CASSSPPTSGKTDTQYF
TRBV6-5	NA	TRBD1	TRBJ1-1	TGTGCCAGCAGTTCCAACCGACAGGGGAGAGGCACTGAAGCTTTCTTT	CASSSNRQGRGTEAFF
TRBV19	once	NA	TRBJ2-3	TGTGCCAGCTCTGGAGGTGGTGCCGGCACAGATACGCAGTATTTT	CASSGGGAGTDTQYF
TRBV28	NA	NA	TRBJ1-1	TGTGCCAGCAGTTTGATTATAGGAGGGGTTGGGGGAGCTTTCTTT	CASSLIIGGVGGAFF
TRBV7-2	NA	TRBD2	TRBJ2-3	TGTGCCAGCAGCTTAAGTCTAGCGGACGGCACAGATACGCAGTATTTT	CASSLSLADGTDTQYF
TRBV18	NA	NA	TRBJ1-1	TGTGCCAGCTCACCACCGAAGGGCGGACTCGCTGAAGCTTTCTTT	CASSPPKGGLAEAFF
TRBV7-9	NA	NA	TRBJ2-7	TGTGCCAGCAGCTTAGGTTCGGGGATCAGCTCCTACGAGCAGTACTTC	CASSLGSGISSYEQYF
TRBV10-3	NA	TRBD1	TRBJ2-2	TGTGCCACTCGAACCGACAGGGGAGACACCGGGGAGCTGTTTTTT	CATRTDRGDTGELFF
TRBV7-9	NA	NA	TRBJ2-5	TGTGCCAGCAGCTCAGGGGGGACCCAAGAGACCCAGTACTTC	CASSSGGTQETQYF
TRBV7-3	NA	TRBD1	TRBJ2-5	TGTGCCAGCAGCCACGACAGGGGCGAGACCCAGTACTTC	CASSHDRGETQYF
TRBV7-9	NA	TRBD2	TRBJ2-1	TGTGCCAGCAGCCCGGGGGTAGCGGGAGGGGATGAGCAGTTCTTC	CASSPGVAGGDEQFF
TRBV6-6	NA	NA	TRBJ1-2	TGTGCCAGCAGGGGAGGGAACTATGGCTACACCTTC	CASRGGNYGYTF